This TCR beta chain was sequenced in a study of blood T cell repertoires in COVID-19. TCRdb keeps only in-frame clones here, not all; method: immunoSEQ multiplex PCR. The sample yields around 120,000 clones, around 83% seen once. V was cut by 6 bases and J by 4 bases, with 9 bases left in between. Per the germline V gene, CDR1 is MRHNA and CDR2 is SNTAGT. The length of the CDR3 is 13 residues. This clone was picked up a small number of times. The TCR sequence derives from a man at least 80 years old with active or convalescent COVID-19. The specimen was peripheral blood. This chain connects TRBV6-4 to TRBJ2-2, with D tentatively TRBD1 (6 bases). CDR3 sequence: CASSTDSTGELFF. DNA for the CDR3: TGTGCCAGCAGCACGGACAGCACCGGGGAGCTGTTTTTT.